A single sample is the source of the 30 T cell receptor beta chains below, sequenced in a study of T cells after yellow fever vaccination (dated by TCRdb to between 2018 and 2021). According to the study, the label for this sample's treatment or condition signals: live attenuated yellow fever vaccine strain. Library preparation was by 5' RACE. The instrument was an Illumina HiSeq 2500. TCRdb reran the public reads through fastp at Q25 and MiXCR, keeping productive beta chains. Records with the same CDR3 protein are collapsed into one entry carrying the most frequent genes and DNA. The sample table lists more than 350,000 distinct CDR3 sequences, roughly 12% of them with a count of one. Jointly, the top ten make up 18% of the sample. The material sequenced was PBMCs, taken on the day of the first yellow fever vaccination. These receptors were obtained from a man aged 18 to 29 who received the YFV17D yellow fever vaccine.

This clonotype was seen a handful of times. This rearrangement joins TRBV6-1 to TRBJ1-2; 8 bases fit TRBD1. The CDR3 length is 13 residues. CDR1 and CDR2 (germline): MNHNS, SASEGT. V was clipped by 4 bases and J by 8 bases; unmatched bases: 6. In DNA form, the CDR3 reads TGTGCCAGCAGTGTGGACAGGGATGGCGGCTACACCTTC. Translation: CASSVDRDGGYTF.

A remark on this clonotype: A junction boundary mismatches the germline segment, possibly from a read error. This rearrangement joins TRBV6-1 to TRBJ2-6; D unresolved. Germline V gene data show CDR1 as MNHNS and CDR2 as SASEGT. The length of the CDR3 is 15 residues. CDR3 sequence reads: CASSDTLSEANVLTF. CDR3 DNA sequence: TGTGCCAGCAGTGACACGCTCTCTGAGGCCAACGTCCTGACTTTC.

The gene calls are TRBV11-3 and TRBJ2-1, with 14 bases matching TRBD2. The CDR3 contains 15 residues. V dropped 5 bases and J dropped 6; count of bases not matched to a gene: 3. Germline V gene lookup returns CDR1 SGHNT and CDR2 YENEEA. The CDR3 sequence is CASSHGLAGGNEQFF. CDR3 DNA sequence: TGTGCCAGCAGCCACGGACTAGCGGGGGGCAATGAGCAGTTCTTC.

CDR3 coding DNA: TGCAGCGTTGAATTTCTGGGCCCAGATACGCAGTATTTT. Translating gives CSVEFLGPDTQYF. The genes are TRBV29-1 and TRBJ2-3; D is unclear. The V end lost 2 bases, the J end lost 4 bases, and 10 bases lay between the germline ends. Germline assignment: CDR1 SQVTM and CDR2 ANQGSEA. The CDR3 is 13 amino acids.

As regards this clonotype: One end of the junction is discordant with germline, which a read error may explain. CDR3 protein: CASSSQRGAKYGYTF. The CDR3 nucleotides read TGTGCCAGCAGCTCTCAACGGGGGGCTAAATATGGCTACACCTTC. This chain links TRBV9 with TRBJ1-2; the D gene is possibly TRBD1 (6 bases). There are 15 residues in the CDR3. CDR1 and CDR2 (germline): SGDLS, YYNGEE. The whole variable domain, remainder taken from reference TRBV9 and TRBJ1-2, is DSGVTQTPKHLITATGQRVTLRCSPRSGDLSVYWYQQSLDQGLQFLIQYYNGEERAKGNILERFSAQQFPDLHSELNLSSLELGDSALYFCASSSQRGAKYGYTFGSGTRLTVV.

The chain combines TRBV27 with TRBJ1-5; tentatively, D is TRBD1 (5 bases). The germline V and J ends were trimmed by 6 bases and 4 bases, with 16 bases remaining between them. Germline loops: CDR1 MNHEY, CDR2 SMNVEV (reference sequence). The CDR3 extends over 15 amino acids. CDR3 nucleotide sequence: TGTGCCAGCAGCCCCGGACACGTTGGGAATCAGCCCCAGCATTTT. Protein product: CASSPGHVGNQPQHF.

The chain employs TRBV5-1 and TRBJ2-2; the match to TRBD2 covers 9 bases. Germline V gives CDR1 SGHRS, CDR2 YFSETQ. J gave up 7 bases and V 6 bases, and 19 bases lay outside the gene matches. The CDR3 is 18 residues long. The CDR3, as DNA: TGCGCCAGCACAGGTCCCCCAGCGGGGGGCAGTGTCTACGGGGAGCTGTTTTTT. This codes for CASTGPPAGGSVYGELFF.

This clonotype was found many times. The chain links TRBV4-2 to TRBJ2-5; D unresolved. The V end lost 1 base, the J end lost 1 base, and 16 bases lay between the germline ends. The length of the CDR3 is 17 residues. In germline, CDR1 is LGHNA, CDR2 YNFKEQ. This chain's CDR3 is CASSQAVGNAAQETQYF. The CDR3, as DNA: TGTGCCAGCAGCCAAGCGGTCGGCAATGCCGCCCAAGAGACCCAGTACTTC.

This clonotype was recorded a few times. The chain is built from TRBV12-3 or TRBV12-4 and TRBJ1-1, with D perhaps TRBD1 (5 bases). Between the trimmed V and J ends, which lost 4 bases and 0 bases, there was a span of 9 bases. The CDR3 has 14 residues. CDR3 region: CASSYRHLNTEAFF. CDR3 DNA sequence: TGTGCCAGCAGTTACAGGCATCTGAACACTGAAGCTTTCTTT.

This chain links TRBV28 with TRBJ2-2, with D unresolved. V was clipped by 5 bases and J by 4 bases, with 8 bases between them. The CDR3 loop spans 13 amino acids. The germline V gene encodes CDR1 MDHEN and CDR2 SYDVKM. The CDR3 DNA sequence: TGTGCCAGCAGTACAGAATTCACCGGGGAGCTGTTTTTT. Its translation: CASSTEFTGELFF.

V usage is TRBV6-1 and J usage is TRBJ2-5; 11 bases are shared with TRBD1. With V trimmed by 6 bases and J by 5 bases, 11 bases remained unmatched. The germline V gene has CDR1 MNHNS and CDR2 SASEGT. The CDR3 runs 16 residues. This chain's CDR3 is CASSALGQGGFETQYF. Here the CDR3 DNA reads TGTGCCAGCAGCGCCCTGGGACAGGGGGGTTTTGAGACCCAGTACTTC.

This clonotype has a handful of counts. The chain is built from TRBV6-1 and TRBJ2-1; D is undetermined. The CDR3 contains 13 residues. V was shortened by 6 bases and J by 6 bases, with 12 bases between the two germline ends. CDR1 is MNHNS, CDR2 SASEGT, per germline. Written as DNA, the CDR3 is TGTGCCAGCAGCCGAGCAGGCTCCAATGAGCAGTTCTTC. Translation gives CASSRAGSNEQFF.

This chain connects TRBV7-3 to TRBJ2-3; 9 bases agree with TRBD1. The J segment lost 2 bases and the V segment lost 6 bases, leaving 3 bases of the junction unmatched. The germline V gene has CDR1 SGHTA and CDR2 FQGTGA. This CDR3 comprises 14 residues. CDR3 amino acids: CASRGTGNTDTQYF. The DNA for the CDR3 is TGTGCCAGCAGGGGGACAGGGAACACAGATACGCAGTATTTT.

The chain links TRBV5-4 to TRBJ2-7; the D is unclear. This CDR3 is built from 13 residues. Germline CDR1 is SGHNT and CDR2 is YYREEE (reference sequence). Trimming pared 4 bases from V and 4 bases from J, leaving 12 bases between. CDR3 sequence (DNA): TGTGCCAGCAGCCTAGGGAAGGAGTACGAGCAGTACTTC. As protein: CASSLGKEYEQYF. The full variable domain, rest sourced from reference TRBV5-4 and TRBJ2-7, is ETGVTQSPTHLIKTRGQQVTLRCSSQSGHNTVSWYQQALGQGPQFIFQYYREEENGRGNFPPRFSGLQFPNYSSELNVNALELDDSALYLCASSLGKEYEQYFGPGTRLTVT.

The genes are TRBV6-2 or TRBV6-3 and TRBJ2-3; D ambiguous. This CDR3 contains 13 residues. Looked up from germline, CDR1 is MNHEY and CDR2 is SVGEGT. Trimming shortened V by 4 bases and J by 7 bases, and 12 bases separated the two germline ends. The CDR3, as DNA: TGTGCCAGCAGTTTTGACCCCCGGAATACGCAGTATTTT. This encodes CASSFDPRNTQYF.

This clonotype turned up a few times. The genes are TRBV20-1 and TRBJ1-1; weak D call: TRBD1 (6 bases). V was shortened by 4 bases and J by 7 bases, with 16 bases between the two germline ends. The CDR3 consists of 13 residues. Germline values: CDR1 DFQATT, CDR2 SNEGSKA (reference sequence). CDR3 sequence (DNA): TGCAGTGCTACCCGAGGTCGGGACATTGAAGCTTTCTTT. It is translated as CSATRGRDIEAFF.

There are a few counts of this clonotype. V is TRBV7-9 and J is TRBJ2-1; 8 bases map to TRBD1. The length of the CDR3 is 16 residues. J lost 4 bases, V lost 0 bases, and 5 bases had no gene match. In germline, CDR1 is SEHNR, CDR2 FQNEAQ (reference sequence). CDR3 DNA: TGTGCCAGCAGCTTAGCGCTAACAGGGGGTTACAATGAGCAGTTCTTC. Translating gives CASSLALTGGYNEQFF.

This clonotype was found a few times. The chain joins TRBV28 to TRBJ2-1, with D perhaps TRBD2 (6 bases). The CDR3 runs to 15 residues. V shed 0 bases and J shed 4 bases, with 10 bases lying between them. Germline-derived CDR1 and CDR2 are MDHEN and SYDVKM. The CDR3 sequence is CASSLWRGAYNEQFF. In nucleotides, the CDR3 is TGTGCCAGCAGTTTATGGCGGGGAGCATACAATGAGCAGTTCTTC.

The gene calls are TRBV5-1 and TRBJ2-7, with D perhaps matching TRBD1 (6 bases). The germline CDR1 and CDR2 sequences are SGHRS and YFSETQ. The CDR3 contains 14 residues. Deletions cut 3 bases from V and 0 bases from J, with 10 bases between. The CDR3 sequence: CASSSTGSSYEQYV. CDR3 in DNA: TGCGCCAGCAGCTCAACAGGGTCCTCCTACGAGCAGTACGTC.

V gene TRBV5-1 combines with J gene TRBJ1-4, with D uncertain. V lost 4 bases, J lost 0 bases, and 13 bases lay in between. CDR1 is SGHRS and CDR2 is YFSETQ in the germline V gene. This CDR3 spans 16 amino acids. In nucleotides, the CDR3 is TGCGCCAGCAGCCCCGGCGTAATAGCAACTAATGAAAAACTGTTTTTT. This translates into CASSPGVIATNEKLFF.

The V call is TRBV5-1, the J call TRBJ2-3; TRBD2 matches 9 bases. The J segment lost 0 bases and the V segment lost 5 bases, leaving 10 bases of the junction unmatched. The germline V gene has CDR1 SGHRS and CDR2 YFSETQ. This CDR3 has 17 residues. The CDR3: CASRPWGTSSSTDTQYF. CDR3 DNA sequence: TGCGCCAGCAGGCCGTGGGGGACTAGCAGTAGCACAGATACGCAGTATTTT.

There are a few counts of this clonotype. The chain recombines TRBV4-1 with TRBJ2-4; 7 nucleotides align to TRBD2. Germline CDR1 and CDR2: MGHRA and YSYEKL. This CDR3 has 16 amino acids. Trimming at V came to 2 bases and at J to 0 bases, leaving 4 bases not matched to a gene. The chain's CDR3 is CASSQPGRVAKNIQYF. The CDR3 DNA reads TGCGCCAGCAGCCAACCAGGGAGGGTAGCCAAAAACATTCAGTACTTC.

This clonotype was observed a handful of times. The chain couples TRBV20-1 to TRBJ1-1; D uncertain. In germline, CDR1 is DFQATT, CDR2 SNEGSKA (reference sequence). The V end lost 5 bases, the J end lost 1 base, and 14 bases lay between the germline ends. This CDR3 is built from 14 residues. This CDR3 reads CSAGSTASNTEAFF. The CDR3 nucleotides read TGCAGTGCTGGATCTACGGCCTCGAACACTGAAGCTTTCTTT.

This clonotype was seen ten or more times. The chain has TRBV10-3 and TRBJ2-2; 8 bases line up with TRBD2. The CDR3 extends over 13 amino acids. The V gene end was trimmed by 10 bases and the J gene end by 5 bases; junction bases not matched to a gene: 6. CDR1 and CDR2 from the germline V gene are ENHRY and SYGVKD. CDR3 DNA sequence: TGTGCCACTGGTCGGGGGGGAACCGGGGAGCTGTTTTTT. Amino acids: CATGRGGTGELFF.

In this sample, this clonotype turned up many times. This chain joins TRBV12-3 or TRBV12-4 and TRBJ2-5, with D perhaps TRBD1 or TRBD2 (5 bases each). The CDR3 is 13 residues long. The V end was cut by 7 bases, the J end by 7 bases, with 16 bases between. CDR3: CASKWGSHGTQYF. Here the CDR3 DNA reads TGTGCCAGCAAGTGGGGGAGCCACGGGACCCAGTACTTC.

This clonotype was detected only a few times. The chain uses TRBV6-2 or TRBV6-3 and TRBJ2-3; D may be TRBD1 (6 bases). The CDR3 spans 15 residues. V was pared by 9 bases and J by 2 bases, with 18 bases between. CDR1 is MNHEY and CDR2 is SVGEGT in the germline V gene. CDR3 sequence: CASKATGTITDTQYF. The CDR3 DNA follows: TGTGCCAGTAAAGCAACCGGGACAATCACAGATACGCAGTATTTT.

This clonotype was seen only a few times. The J gene is TRBJ2-1, the V gene TRBV6-2 or TRBV6-3; D unclear. Between the trimmed V and J ends, which lost 2 bases and 4 bases, there was a span of 3 bases. Germline CDR1 is MNHEY and CDR2 is SVGEGT. This CDR3 region has 12 residues. DNA of the CDR3: TGTGCCAGCAGTTACGCTTACAATGAGCAGTTCTTC. Encoded protein: CASSYAYNEQFF.

This clonotype was counted only a few times. The chain joins TRBV10-2 to TRBJ1-5; D uncertain. CDR3 length: 13 residues. Between the trimmed V and J ends, which lost 8 bases and 5 bases, there was a span of 13 bases. Germline V lookup: CDR1 WSHSY, CDR2 SAAADI. The CDR3 spells CASSLMEDQPQHF. The CDR3 nucleotides are TGCGCCAGCTCATTGATGGAGGATCAGCCCCAGCATTTT.

The chain joins TRBV20-1 to TRBJ2-3; no firm D call. The V gene lost 5 bases and the J gene lost 0 bases, with 18 bases spanning the gap. The CDR3 length is 16 residues. Germline V lookup: CDR1 DFQATT, CDR2 SNEGSKA (reference sequence). CDR3 sequence (DNA): TGCAGTGCTGAACACATATTAGCCCCTAGCACAGATACGCAGTATTTT. Translating gives CSAEHILAPSTDTQYF.

The genes are TRBV19 and TRBJ1-6, with a weak D call TRBD1 (5 bases). V shed 10 bases and J shed 5 bases, with 15 bases lying between them. The CDR3 totals 14 residues. CDR1 LNHDA and CDR2 SQIVND come from the germline V gene (reference sequence). The CDR3 is CATSSGAHNSPLHF. In DNA, the CDR3 is TGTGCCACTTCGTCCGGGGCTCATAATTCACCCCTCCACTTT. The full variable domain, in which reference TRBV19 and TRBJ1-6 provide the parts outside the CDR3, is DGGITQSPKYLFRKEGQNVTLSCEQNLNHDAMYWYRQDPGQGLRLIYYSQIVNDFQKGDIAEGYSVSREKKESFPLTVTSAQKNPTAFYLCATSSGAHNSPLHFGNGTRLTVT.